The 2 T cell receptor beta chains listed next were all sequenced from one sample in a study of cytomegalovirus exposure and HLA in healthy donors. The PCR ran on 60 Vbeta and 13 Jbeta primers. TCRdb keeps only in-frame clones here, not all; method: immunoSEQ multiplex PCR. The sample includes about 240,000 clones, around 84% of them seen just once. Sample: PBMCs. These receptors came from a girl aged 2-10 years in good health and CMV-seronegative.

The gene calls are TRBV5-6 and TRBJ2-5; 8 nucleotides align to TRBD1. Germline-derived CDR1 and CDR2 are SGHDT and YYEEEE. The CDR3 sequence is 15 residues long. The V and J ends lost 0 bases and 5 bases, in that order; junction bases with no gene match: 6. The CDR3 loop reads CASSLGVRGHETQYF. Written as DNA, the CDR3 is TGTGCCAGCAGCTTGGGCGTCAGGGGGCACGAGACCCAGTACTTC.

The V gene is TRBV2, the J gene TRBJ2-3, with TRBD2 matching over 7 bases. Germline lookup yields CDR1 SNHLY and CDR2 FYNNEI. This CDR3 region has 15 residues. V gave up 1 base and J gave up 0 bases; unmatched junction bases: 1. In DNA form, the CDR3 reads TGTGCCAGCAGTGAAGGCGGGAGAAGCACAGATACGCAGTATTTT. As protein: CASSEGGRSTDTQYF. Using reference TRBV2 and TRBJ2-3 for the parts outside the CDR3, the full variable domain is EPEVTQTPSHQVTQMGQEVILRCVPISNHLYFYWYRQILGQKVEFLVSFYNNEISEKSEIFDDQFSVERPDGSNFTLKIRSTKLEDSAMYFCASSEGGRSTDTQYFGPGTRLTVL.